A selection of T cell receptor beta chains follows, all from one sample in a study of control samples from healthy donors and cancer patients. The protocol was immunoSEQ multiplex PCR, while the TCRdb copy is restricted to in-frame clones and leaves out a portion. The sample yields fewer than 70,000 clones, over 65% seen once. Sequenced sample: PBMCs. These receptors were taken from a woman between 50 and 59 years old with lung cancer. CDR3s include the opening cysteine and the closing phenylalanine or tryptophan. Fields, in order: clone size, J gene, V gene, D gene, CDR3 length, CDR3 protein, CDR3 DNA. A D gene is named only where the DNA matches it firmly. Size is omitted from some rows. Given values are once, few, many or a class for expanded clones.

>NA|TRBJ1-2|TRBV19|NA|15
CASSIDLGTSGGYTF
TGTGCCAGTAGTATAGATCTGGGGACCTCAGGTGGCTACACCTTC
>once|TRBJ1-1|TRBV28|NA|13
CASSFIRAVEAFF
TGTGCCAGCAGTTTCATCAGGGCAGTTGAAGCTTTCTTT
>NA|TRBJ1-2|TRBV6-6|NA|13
CASSYDQTYGYTF
TGTGCCAGCAGTTACGACCAAACCTATGGCTACACCTTC
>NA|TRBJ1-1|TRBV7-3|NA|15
CASSLMAGSNTEAFF
TGTGCCAGCAGCTTAATGGCAGGGTCGAACACTGAAGCTTTCTTT
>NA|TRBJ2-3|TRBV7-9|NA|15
CASSLGRSSTDTQYF
TGTGCCAGCAGCTTAGGACGGAGTAGCACAGATACGCAGTATTTT
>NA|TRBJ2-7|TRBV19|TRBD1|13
CASRRGRNGEQYF
TGTGCCAGTCGCAGGGGGCGGAACGGCGAGCAGTACTTC
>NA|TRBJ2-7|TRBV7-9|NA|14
CASSLVDGGDEQYF
TGTGCCAGCAGCTTAGTCGATGGCGGAGACGAGCAGTACTTC
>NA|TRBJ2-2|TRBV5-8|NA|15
CASSLGQLNTGELFF
TGTGCCAGCAGCCTGGGACAACTGAACACCGGGGAGCTGTTTTTT
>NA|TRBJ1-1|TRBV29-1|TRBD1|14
CSVGDRGSGTEAFF
TGCAGCGTTGGGGACAGGGGAAGCGGCACTGAAGCTTTCTTT
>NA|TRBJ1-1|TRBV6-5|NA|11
CASSSNTEAFF
TGTGCCAGCAGCTCAAACACTGAAGCTTTCTTT
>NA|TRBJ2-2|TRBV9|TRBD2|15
CASSAGLALTGELFF
TGTGCCAGCAGCGCCGGACTAGCGCTTACCGGGGAGCTGTTTTTT
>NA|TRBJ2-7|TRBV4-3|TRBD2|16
CASSQDARGGAYEQYF
TGCGCCAGCAGCCAAGATGCCCGCGGGGGGGCCTACGAGCAGTACTTC
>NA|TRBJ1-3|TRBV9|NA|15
CASSVGPSQGDTIYF
TGTGCCAGCAGCGTAGGCCCGTCCCAAGGAGACACCATATATTTT
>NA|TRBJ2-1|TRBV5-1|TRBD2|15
CASRPGTSGGGEQFF
TGCGCCAGCAGGCCCGGGACTAGCGGGGGTGGTGAGCAGTTCTTC
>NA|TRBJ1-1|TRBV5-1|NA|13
CASNLGENTEAFF
TGCGCCAGCAATCTTGGGGAGAACACTGAAGCTTTCTTT
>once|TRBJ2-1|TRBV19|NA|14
CASSIGRLVNEQFF
TGTGCCAGTAGTATAGGAAGACTAGTTAATGAGCAGTTCTTC
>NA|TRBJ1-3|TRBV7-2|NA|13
CASSHQAGNTIYF
TGTGCCAGCAGTCATCAGGCTGGAAACACCATATATTTT
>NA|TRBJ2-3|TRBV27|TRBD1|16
CASSLHRQGRRDTQYF
TGTGCCAGCAGTTTACACCGACAGGGGCGCAGGGATACGCAGTATTTT
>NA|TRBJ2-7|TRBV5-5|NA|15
CASSREVTGSGEQYF
TGTGCCAGCAGCCGGGAGGTCACAGGGTCAGGAGAGCAGTACTTC
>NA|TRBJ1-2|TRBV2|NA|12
CASARYNVGYTF
TGTGCCAGTGCGAGGTACAACGTAGGCTACACCTTC
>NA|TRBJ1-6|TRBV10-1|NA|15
CASSVRTYYNSPLHF
TGCGCCAGCAGTGTTCGGACATATTATAATTCACCCCTCCACTTT
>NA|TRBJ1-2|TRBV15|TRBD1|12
CATSRDQGAGTF
TGTGCCACCAGCAGAGATCAGGGGGCTGGTACCTTC
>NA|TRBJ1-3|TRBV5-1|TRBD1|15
CASSFQGAELNTIYF
TGCGCCAGCAGCTTTCAGGGGGCTGAGCTAAACACCATATATTTT
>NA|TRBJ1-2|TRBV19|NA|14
CASKVEQGRGRYTF
TGTGCCAGTAAGGTAGAGCAGGGGCGCGGTCGCTACACCTTC
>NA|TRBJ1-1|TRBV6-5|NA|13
CASSLKDNTEAFF
TGTGCCAGCAGTCTAAAGGATAACACTGAAGCTTTCTTT
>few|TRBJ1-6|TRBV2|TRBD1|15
CASKPGQGADSPLHF
TGTGCCAGCAAACCGGGACAGGGGGCAGATTCACCCCTCCACTTT
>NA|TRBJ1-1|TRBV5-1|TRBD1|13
CASSEGAQTEAFF
TGCGCCAGTTCAGAGGGGGCGCAAACTGAAGCTTTCTTT
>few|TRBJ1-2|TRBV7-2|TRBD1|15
CASSLTRQGNYGYTF
TGTGCCAGCAGCTTAACCCGACAGGGCAACTATGGCTACACCTTC
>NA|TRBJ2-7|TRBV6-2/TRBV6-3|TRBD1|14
CASSYGTGYGEQYF
TGTGCCAGCAGTTACGGGACAGGATACGGCGAGCAGTACTTC
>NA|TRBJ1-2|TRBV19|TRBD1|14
CASSVRQGGYGYTF
TGTGCCAGTAGTGTACGACAGGGGGGCTATGGCTACACCTTC
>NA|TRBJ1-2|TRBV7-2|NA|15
CASSLASQGQSGYTF
TGTGCCAGCAGCTTAGCTAGCCAGGGTCAAAGTGGCTACACCTTC
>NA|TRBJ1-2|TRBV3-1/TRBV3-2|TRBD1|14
CASSRTQGDYGYTF
TGTGCCAGCAGCCGAACCCAGGGGGACTATGGCTACACCTTC